These 32 T cell receptor beta chains came from one sample sequenced in a study of cytomegalovirus exposure and HLA in healthy donors. The PCR made use of 60 Vbeta and 13 Jbeta primers. Sequenced by immunoSEQ multiplex PCR; TCRdb stores in-frame clones only, minus some. The repertoire includes 45,000 to 75,000 clones, 70% of them detected once, and approximately 19% sits in the top ten. Sequences were obtained from PBMCs. These receptors all stem from a woman aged 55-70 years in good health and CMV-seropositive.

J is TRBJ1-1 and V is TRBV2; D remains ambiguous. CDR3 length: 13 amino acids. V lost 4 bases and J 1 base, leaving 7 bases between the germline ends. CDR1 and CDR2 (germline): SNHLY, FYNNEI. CDR3 loop: CASSVQSNTEAFF. In nucleotides, the CDR3 is TGTGCCAGCAGTGTACAGTCGAACACTGAAGCTTTCTTT.

The chain joins TRBV7-2 to TRBJ1-1; no firm D call. Germline V lookup: CDR1 SGHTA, CDR2 FQGNSA. V was trimmed by 0 bases and J by 5 bases, leaving 10 bases between them. The CDR3 runs 14 residues. This CDR3 reads CASSLASGWTEAFF. For the CDR3, the DNA is TGTGCCAGCAGCTTAGCGTCGGGTTGGACTGAAGCTTTCTTT.

The gene calls are TRBV11-2 and TRBJ2-3; the D is unclear. Germline CDR1 reads SGHAT; CDR2 reads FQNNGV. The CDR3 extends over 13 amino acids. The germline V and J ends were trimmed by 5 bases and 2 bases, with 8 bases remaining between them. CDR3 loop: CASSLEITDTQYF. Here the CDR3 DNA reads TGTGCCAGCAGCCTCGAGATCACAGATACGCAGTATTTT.

The V gene is TRBV5-1, the J gene TRBJ2-7; D is perhaps TRBD1 (6 bases). This CDR3 has 15 residues. Trimming left V 1 base short and J 4 bases short, with 15 bases between. Germline V gene sequence: CDR1 SGHRS, CDR2 YFSETQ. The DNA for the CDR3 is TGCGCCAGCAGCTTGTCCACCGGGACAAGTTACGAGCAGTACTTC. Translating gives CASSLSTGTSYEQYF.

The rearrangement links TRBV6-6 to TRBJ1-1, with unresolved D. Germline CDR1 reads MNHNY; CDR2 reads SVGAGI (reference sequence). The CDR3 consists of 12 residues. V lost 6 bases, J lost 3 bases, and 8 bases lay in between. CDR3 bases: TGTGCCAGCAGAGCGCCGGACACTGAAGCTTTCTTT. The encoded protein is CASRAPDTEAFF.

This clone was observed a single time. The V call is TRBV30, the J call TRBJ2-1; the D is unclear. V lost 3 bases and J lost 3, with 12 bases in between. Germline CDR1 GTSNPN, CDR2 SVGIG (reference sequence). CDR3 length equals 14 residues. The chain's CDR3 is CAWRSRMRYNEQFF. Written as DNA, the CDR3 is TGTGCCTGGAGGTCCAGGATGCGCTACAATGAGCAGTTCTTC.

J is TRBJ2-1 and V is TRBV18; TRBD1 matches 8 bases. Germline V gives CDR1 KGHSH, CDR2 LQKENI. V trimming: 1 base; J trimming: 8 bases; junction bases outside the gene matches: 4. The CDR3 is 14 residues long. The CDR3 nucleotides read TGTGCCAGCTCACCACTTCAGGGGGCCTATGAGCAGTTCTTC. Amino acid sequence: CASSPLQGAYEQFF.

V is TRBV10-2 and J is TRBJ1-1; 10 positions match TRBD1. V lost 6 bases and J lost 2; bases outside the gene matches: 12. Germline V CDR1 and CDR2: WSHSY, SAAADI. The CDR3 extends over 17 amino acids. CDR3 amino acids: CASRKAGDRGANTEAFF. CDR3 DNA: TGCGCCAGCAGGAAAGCAGGGGACAGGGGTGCTAACACTGAAGCTTTCTTT.

This clone showed up just once. This CDR3 is CASSEERIGTEAFF. The CDR3 coding sequence is TGTGCCAGCAGCGAGGAACGGATCGGGACTGAAGCTTTCTTT. V usage is TRBV7-8 and J usage is TRBJ1-1; no clear D. In germline, CDR1 is SGHVS, CDR2 FQNEAQ. CDR3 size: 14 residues. V was pared by 5 bases and J by 5 bases, with 15 bases between.

The chain employs TRBV18 and TRBJ1-4; D is unclear. CDR1 and CDR2 from the germline V gene are KGHSH and LQKENI. There are 15 residues in the CDR3. Trimming pared 2 bases from V and 4 bases from J, leaving 11 bases between. The CDR3 DNA is TGTGCCAGCTCACCATACACAGAGATTAATGAAAAACTGTTTTTT. Its translation is CASSPYTEINEKLFF.

The chain couples TRBV5-6 to TRBJ2-5; a possible D gene is TRBD2 (6 bases). V lost 4 bases and J lost 6, with 16 bases in between. The CDR3 is made up of 14 amino acids. Germline CDR1 SGHDT, CDR2 YYEEEE. The DNA for the CDR3 is TGTGCCAGCAGCGCGGGACTCACTGCTCAGACCCAGTACTTC. This codes for CASSAGLTAQTQYF.

This clone was found a few times. The V call is TRBV11-1, the J call TRBJ2-7; D remains ambiguous. V lost 5 bases and J 3 bases, leaving 14 bases between the germline ends. The CDR3 is 14 amino acids. Per germline, CDR1 SGHAT and CDR2 FQDESV (reference sequence). The CDR3 protein is CASSRDNWNYEQYF. Written as DNA, the CDR3 is TGTGCCAGCAGCCGTGACAATTGGAACTACGAGCAGTACTTC.

Remarks on this clone: One end of the junction varies from germline; a read error may be responsible. The V call is TRBV4-3, the J call TRBJ1-2, with TRBD1 matching over 7 bases. The CDR3 runs to 17 residues. Germline CDR1 LGHNA, CDR2 YSLEER. CDR3 nucleotides: TGCGCCAGCAGCAAAGATGGAGGGGGCGTGCGAAGCTATGGCTACACCTTC. This translates into CASSKDGGGVRSYGYTF.

This clone was found once. The chain carries TRBV13 and TRBJ2-3, with 7 bases matching TRBD2. CDR1 and CDR2 from the germline V gene are PRHDT and FYEKMQ (reference sequence). V lost 5 bases and J lost 0; bases outside the gene matches: 5. The CDR3 runs 15 residues. CDR3 amino acids: CASSPRTSSTDTQYF. CDR3 nucleotides: TGTGCCAGCAGCCCACGGACTAGTAGCACAGATACGCAGTATTTT. Drawing the rest from reference TRBV13 and TRBJ2-3, the complete variable domain is AAGVIQSPRHLIKEKRETATLKCYPIPRHDTVYWYQQGPGQDPQFLISFYEKMQSDKGSIPDRFSAQQFSDYHSELNMSSLELGDSALYFCASSPRTSSTDTQYFGPGTRLTVL.

The chain links TRBV5-4 to TRBJ1-2, with 7 positions matching TRBD1. V was pared by 2 bases and J by 2 bases, with 6 bases of the junction left unmatched. The CDR3 consists of 15 residues. From germline, CDR1 is SGHNT and CDR2 YYREEE (reference sequence). CDR3 bases: TGTGCCAGCAGCTTCGACAGGGCCCTGAACTATGGCTACACCTTC. Translated, it gives CASSFDRALNYGYTF.

The rearrangement links TRBV25-1 to TRBJ1-2; the match to TRBD1 covers 7 bases. CDR3 size: 13 residues. Looked up from germline, CDR1 is MGHDK and CDR2 is SYGVNS. V lost 5 bases, J lost 3 bases, and 3 bases stayed unmatched. The CDR3 region is CASSPGTDYGYTF. The CDR3, as DNA: TGTGCCAGCAGTCCCGGGACAGACTATGGCTACACCTTC.

The chain links TRBV7-7 to TRBJ2-1, with D unresolved. The CDR3 is 15 residues long. V lost 0 bases and J 0 bases, leaving 6 bases between the germline ends. Per germline, CDR1 SSHAT and CDR2 FNYEAQ (reference sequence). CDR3 protein: CASSLASSSYNEQFF. CDR3 in DNA: TGTGCCAGCAGCTTAGCGTCTAGCTCCTACAATGAGCAGTTCTTC.

This clone was observed a handful of times. The chain recombines TRBV5-6 with TRBJ2-1; 8 bases agree with TRBD2. The CDR3 is made up of 14 amino acids. Germline trimming cut 2 bases from V and 7 bases from J; bases unmatched to any gene: 5. Looked up from germline, CDR1 is SGHDT and CDR2 is YYEEEE. CDR3 coding DNA: TGTGCCAGCAGCTTATCGGGGGGGGCTAATGAGCAGTTCTTC. Its translation is CASSLSGGANEQFF.

V and J are TRBV27 and TRBJ2-2; D unclear. V lost 5 bases and J 3 bases, leaving 10 bases between the germline ends. Germline values: CDR1 MNHEY, CDR2 SMNVEV (reference sequence). This CDR3 is 14 amino acids long. The CDR3 DNA reads as TGTGCCAGCAGTACCCACTTGTACACCGGGGAGCTGTTTTTT. Translated, it gives CASSTHLYTGELFF.

The chain carries TRBV19 and TRBJ1-2; 11 bases match TRBD1. The germline V gene encodes CDR1 LNHDA and CDR2 SQIVND (reference sequence). V dropped 6 bases and J dropped 8; count of bases not matched to a gene: 5. The length of the CDR3 is 13 residues. CDR3 DNA sequence: TGTGCCAGTAGGGGACAGGGGGTGCAGGGCTACACCTTC. This codes for CASRGQGVQGYTF.

This chain links TRBV5-1 with TRBJ2-1; 8 nucleotides match TRBD2. The CDR3 consists of 15 residues. The germline gives CDR1 SGHRS, CDR2 YFSETQ. After removal of 0 bases from V and 6 bases from J, the junction contained 5 bases not matched to a gene. CDR3 amino acids: CASSLARGGINEQFF. The DNA for the CDR3 is TGCGCCAGCAGCTTGGCTCGCGGGGGGATCAATGAGCAGTTCTTC.

The chain is built from TRBV4-3 and TRBJ2-5; tentatively, D is TRBD1 (5 bases). Trimming left V 2 bases short and J 3 bases short, with 13 bases between. CDR1 is LGHNA and CDR2 is YSLEER in the germline V gene. There are 15 residues in the CDR3. The CDR3 loop reads CASSQLMAREETQYF. CDR3 nucleotides: TGCGCCAGCAGCCAATTAATGGCCAGGGAAGAGACCCAGTACTTC.

Worth noting for this clone: The identical CDR3 is also encoded by other nucleotide sequences in the sample. V is TRBV7-3 and J is TRBJ1-1; D not resolved. The CDR3 spans 13 residues. Deletions cut 3 bases from V and 3 bases from J, with 8 bases between. CDR1 and CDR2 (germline): SGHTA, FQGTGA. The DNA of the CDR3 is TGTGCCAGCAGCTTCGTACAAGACACTGAAGCTTTCTTT. It codes for CASSFVQDTEAFF.

The V and J genes are TRBV7-9 and TRBJ2-7; D might be TRBD2 (7 bases). Germline lookup yields CDR1 SEHNR and CDR2 FQNEAQ (reference sequence). The CDR3 totals 16 residues. The ends were cut back, 3 bases at V and 3 bases at J, with 18 bases in the middle. CDR3 loop: CASSFPRGALGYEQYF. The CDR3, as DNA: TGTGCCAGCAGCTTCCCCCGGGGGGCACTAGGCTACGAGCAGTACTTC.

CDR3 DNA sequence: TGTGCCAGCAGCTTGGGTCTTGCGGGGGGCTTTGGGTACAATGAGCAGTTCTTC. Translation gives CASSLGLAGGFGYNEQFF. The chain is built from TRBV5-8 and TRBJ2-1; TRBD2 aligns across 8 bases. Germline assignment: CDR1 SGHTS and CDR2 YDEGEE. CDR3 length: 18 residues. The V segment lost 0 bases and the J segment 4 bases; nucleotides outside the gene matches: 12.

Concerning this clone itself: A read error may account for a junction end that differs from germline. The chain recombines TRBV11-3 with TRBJ1-2, with D possibly being TRBD1 (5 bases). This CDR3 has 12 residues. Looked up from germline, CDR1 is SGHNT and CDR2 is YENEEA. The CDR3 spells CASSLERGGYTF. DNA of the CDR3: TGTGCCAGCAGCCTAGAGCGGGGCGGCTACACCTTC.

Regarding this clone: Other DNA sequences in the same sample also yield this CDR3. The rearrangement links TRBV11-2 to TRBJ1-1; a weak D match, TRBD1 (5 bases). The V gene lost 2 bases and the J gene lost 1 base, with 11 bases spanning the gap. Germline V CDR1 and CDR2: SGHAT, FQNNGV. This CDR3 spans 15 amino acids. CDR3 region: CASSLWGEGNTEAFF. Written as DNA, the CDR3 is TGTGCCAGCAGCTTATGGGGGGAGGGGAACACTGAAGCTTTCTTT. Based on the CDR3 plus reference TRBV11-2 and TRBJ1-1, the full variable domain is EAGVAQSPRYKIIEKRQSVAFWCNPISGHATLYWYQQILGQGPKLLIQFQNNGVVDDSQLPKDRFSAERLKGVDSTLKIQPAKLEDSAVYLCASSLWGEGNTEAFFGQGTRLTVV.

The rearrangement joins TRBV19 to TRBJ2-1, with 8 bases that match TRBD2. V trimming: 3 bases; J trimming: 0 bases; junction bases outside the gene matches: 4. CDR3 length: 16 amino acids. CDR1 is LNHDA and CDR2 is SQIVND in the germline V gene (reference sequence). CDR3 nucleotides: TGTGCCAGTAGTATCGGCGGGGGGACCTCCTACAATGAGCAGTTCTTC. Encoded protein: CASSIGGGTSYNEQFF.

CDR3 residues: CASSPMLSSAEAFF. Here the CDR3 DNA reads TGTGCCAGCAGCCCTATGTTGAGCAGCGCTGAAGCTTTCTTT. The rearrangement uses TRBV7-2 and TRBJ1-1; unclear D gene. V was shortened by 5 bases and J by 6 bases, with 16 bases between the two germline ends. The germline gives CDR1 SGHTA, CDR2 FQGNSA. CDR3 length: 14 amino acids.

This clone was observed once. The chain couples TRBV7-8 to TRBJ2-7; the match to TRBD1 covers 7 bases. V lost 1 base to trimming and J lost 0 bases; unmatched junction nucleotides: 12. Germline V gene sequence: CDR1 SGHVS, CDR2 FQNEAQ. This CDR3 comprises 18 residues. This CDR3 reads CASSLVVIRGDSSYEQYF. CDR3 coding DNA: TGTGCCAGCAGCTTAGTAGTGATCCGTGGGGACAGCTCCTACGAGCAGTACTTC.

This clone was found a few times. The V call is TRBV9, the J call TRBJ1-1; D remains unclear. CDR3 length equals 14 residues. V was pared by 2 bases and J by 1 base, with 9 bases between. Per the germline V gene, CDR1 is SGDLS and CDR2 is YYNGEE. The CDR3 nucleotides are TGTGCCAGCAGCGTGCGGAGCGGGAACACTGAAGCTTTCTTT. Translating it yields CASSVRSGNTEAFF.

This chain connects TRBV9 to TRBJ1-2; D gene unclear. V gave up 0 bases and J gave up 8 bases, with 11 bases separating them. This CDR3 spans 13 amino acids. Germline V lookup: CDR1 SGDLS, CDR2 YYNGEE. CDR3 coding DNA: TGTGCCAGCAGCGTAGTAGAGCGGGTCGGCTACACCTTC. The encoded protein is CASSVVERVGYTF.